One sample yielded the 10 T cell receptor beta chains listed below, sequenced in a study of PD-1 blockade in mismatch repair-deficient tumors. This table comes from immunoSEQ multiplex PCR, and its TCRdb copy is limited to in-frame clones, with some not included. The sample carries over 60,000 clones, about 87% recorded once. The source material was peripheral blood, sampled 52 weeks after starting pembrolizumab. Receptors originate from an adult with mismatch repair-deficient cancer.

The J gene is TRBJ2-6, the V gene TRBV13, with no clear D. Germline CDR1 and CDR2: PRHDT and FYEKMQ (reference sequence). The CDR3 has 13 amino acids. V was trimmed by 2 bases and J by 5 bases, leaving 4 bases between them. CDR3: CASSLTRANVLTF. CDR3 coding DNA: TGTGCCAGCAGCTTAACTCGGGCCAACGTCCTGACTTTC.

The chain couples TRBV5-1 to TRBJ2-2, with D maybe TRBD2 (5 bases). Germline V gives CDR1 SGHRS, CDR2 YFSETQ. Between the trimmed V and J ends, which lost 0 bases and 5 bases, there was a span of 11 bases. This CDR3 spans 15 amino acids. The DNA of the CDR3 is TGCGCCAGCAGCTTGGTGTCGAGGGAAACCGGGGAGCTGTTTTTT. The encoded protein is CASSLVSRETGELFF.

The V call is TRBV13, the J call TRBJ2-5; 10 positions match TRBD1. The CDR3 has 15 residues. CDR1 is PRHDT and CDR2 is FYEKMQ in the germline V gene (reference sequence). Unmatched junction bases numbered 8, after V lost 5 bases and J lost 5 bases. The CDR3 sequence is CASSATGQGKETQYF. The CDR3 DNA reads TGTGCCAGCAGCGCGACGGGACAGGGGAAGGAGACCCAGTACTTC.

This clone is medium-sized by share. V is TRBV2 and J is TRBJ1-5; D uncertain. The CDR3 has 14 amino acids. Trimming shortened V by 7 bases and J by 0 bases, and 10 bases separated the two germline ends. Germline V gives CDR1 SNHLY, CDR2 FYNNEI. CDR3 region: CASTGGYSNQPQHF. CDR3 DNA: TGTGCCAGCACCGGAGGATATAGCAATCAGCCCCAGCATTTT.

This clone was seen a few times. The rearrangement links TRBV4-1 to TRBJ2-7; unclear D gene. The CDR3 runs 12 residues. CDR1 is MGHRA, CDR2 YSYEKL, per germline. Between the trimmed V and J ends, which lost 0 bases and 3 bases, there was a span of 3 bases. CDR3 amino acids: CASSQDGYEQYF. CDR3 nucleotide sequence: TGCGCCAGCAGCCAAGACGGCTACGAGCAGTACTTC.

CDR3: CASGLQGTWETQYF. CDR3 DNA: TGTGCTAGTGGTTTACAGGGTACCTGGGAGACCCAGTACTTC. V gene TRBV12-5 combines with J gene TRBJ2-5; a possible D gene is TRBD1 (6 bases). From germline, CDR1 is LGHNT and CDR2 FRNRAP. The V and J ends lost 3 bases and 5 bases respectively, with 13 bases between them. CDR3 length: 14 residues.

The gene calls are TRBV19 and TRBJ1-5, with D hard to call. CDR1 and CDR2 from the germline V gene are LNHDA and SQIVND (reference sequence). The CDR3 is made up of 14 amino acids. V was shortened by 6 bases and J by 3 bases, with 12 bases between the two germline ends. CDR3: CASSGVSANQPQHF. CDR3 DNA: TGTGCCAGTAGCGGGGTCTCTGCCAATCAGCCCCAGCATTTT. Together with reference TRBV19 and TRBJ1-5, the CDR3 gives the full variable domain: DGGITQSPKYLFRKEGQNVTLSCEQNLNHDAMYWYRQDPGQGLRLIYYSQIVNDFQKGDIAEGYSVSREKKESFPLTVTSAQKNPTAFYLCASSGVSANQPQHFGDGTRLSIL.

The chain is built from TRBV6-5 and TRBJ2-7, with a possible D match to TRBD2 (5 bases). The CDR3 is 15 residues long. V shed 3 bases and J shed 0 bases, with 12 bases lying between them. Looked up from germline, CDR1 is MNHEY and CDR2 is SVGAGI. The CDR3: CASSYNGKGSYEQYF. Written as DNA, the CDR3 is TGTGCCAGCAGTTATAACGGGAAAGGCTCCTACGAGCAGTACTTC.

This chain uses TRBV10-3 with TRBJ1-2; unclear D gene. CDR3 length equals 11 residues. Trimming removed 4 bases from V and 5 bases from J, with 5 bases in between. Germline V gene data show CDR1 as ENHRY and CDR2 as SYGVKD. The CDR3 loop is CAISVSYGYTF. CDR3 bases: TGTGCCATCAGTGTGAGTTATGGCTACACCTTC.

This chain connects TRBV28 to TRBJ2-7, with 11 positions matching TRBD2. The ends lost 3 bases at V and 2 bases at J; junction bases unmatched: 0. The germline gives CDR1 MDHEN, CDR2 SYDVKM. The CDR3 extends over 14 amino acids. CDR3 nucleotides: TGTGCCAGCAGTTTGGGACTAGCGGCCTACGAGCAGTACTTC. Its protein is CASSLGLAAYEQYF.